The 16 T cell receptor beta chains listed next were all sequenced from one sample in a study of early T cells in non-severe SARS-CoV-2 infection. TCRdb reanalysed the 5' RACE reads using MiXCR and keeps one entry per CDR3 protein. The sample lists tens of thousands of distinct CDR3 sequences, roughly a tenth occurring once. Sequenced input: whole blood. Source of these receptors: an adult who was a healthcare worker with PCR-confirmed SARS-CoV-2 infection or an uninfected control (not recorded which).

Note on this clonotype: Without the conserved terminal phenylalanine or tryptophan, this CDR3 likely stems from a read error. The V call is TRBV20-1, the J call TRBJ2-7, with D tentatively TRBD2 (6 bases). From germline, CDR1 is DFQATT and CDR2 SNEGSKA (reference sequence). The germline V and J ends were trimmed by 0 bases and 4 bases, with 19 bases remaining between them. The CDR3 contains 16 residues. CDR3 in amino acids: CSARDRRGSSFYEQYY. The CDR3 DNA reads TGCAGTGCTAGAGATCGGCGGGGTTCATCCTTTTACGAGCAGTACTAC.

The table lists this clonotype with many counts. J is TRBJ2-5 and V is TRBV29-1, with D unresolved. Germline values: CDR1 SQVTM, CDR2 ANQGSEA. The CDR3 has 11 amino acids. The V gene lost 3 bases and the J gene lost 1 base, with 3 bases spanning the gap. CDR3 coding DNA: TGCAGCGTTGAGGGCCAAGAGACCCAGTACTTC. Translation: CSVEGQETQYF.

In DNA, the CDR3 is TGTGCCAGCAGTTTAACCGGGCCCCGGTCCTACGAGCAGTACTTC. Protein sequence: CASSLTGPRSYEQYF. This chain joins TRBV12-3 or TRBV12-4 and TRBJ2-7; D gene unclear. V was trimmed by 2 bases and J by 1 base, leaving 12 bases between them. The CDR3 has 15 residues.

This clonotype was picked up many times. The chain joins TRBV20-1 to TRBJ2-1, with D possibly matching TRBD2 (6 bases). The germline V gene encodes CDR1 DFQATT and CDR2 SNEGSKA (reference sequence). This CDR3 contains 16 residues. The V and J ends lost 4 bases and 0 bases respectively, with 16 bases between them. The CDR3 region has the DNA TGCAGTGCTACGGGGGAACACGACCCCTCCTACAATGAGCAGTTCTTC. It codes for CSATGEHDPSYNEQFF.

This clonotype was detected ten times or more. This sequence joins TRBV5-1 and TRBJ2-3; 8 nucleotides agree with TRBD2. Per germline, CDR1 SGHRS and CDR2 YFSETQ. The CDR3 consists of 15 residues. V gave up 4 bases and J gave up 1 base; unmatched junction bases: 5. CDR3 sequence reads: CASSDTSGGTDTQYF. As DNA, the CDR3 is TGCGCCAGCAGCGATACTAGCGGAGGCACAGATACGCAGTATTTT.

The CDR3 sequence: CAARSTDTQYF. The CDR3 nucleotides read TGTGCCGCTCGGAGTACAGATACGCAGTATTTT. The rearrangement uses TRBV2 and TRBJ2-3; unclear D gene. Germline V gene data show CDR1 as SNHLY and CDR2 as FYNNEI. This CDR3 comprises 11 residues. V was trimmed by 11 bases and J by 3 bases, leaving 9 bases between them.

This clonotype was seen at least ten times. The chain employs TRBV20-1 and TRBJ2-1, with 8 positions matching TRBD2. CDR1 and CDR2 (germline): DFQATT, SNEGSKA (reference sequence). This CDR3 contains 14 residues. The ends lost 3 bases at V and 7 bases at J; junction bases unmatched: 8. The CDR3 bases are TGCAGTGCTAGCGGAGCGGGAGCCTTTAATGAGCAGTTCTTC. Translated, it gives CSASGAGAFNEQFF.

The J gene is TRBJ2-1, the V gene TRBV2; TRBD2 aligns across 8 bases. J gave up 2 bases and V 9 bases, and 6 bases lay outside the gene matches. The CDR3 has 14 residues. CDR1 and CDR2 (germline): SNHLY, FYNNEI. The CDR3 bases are TGTGCCAGAGGCGGGACTAGTACCTACAATGAGCAGTTCTTC. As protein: CARGGTSTYNEQFF.

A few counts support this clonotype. The chain's CDR3 is CASSWASWNEQFF. CDR3 DNA sequence: TGTGCCAGCAGTTGGGCTAGCTGGAATGAGCAGTTCTTC. The V and J genes are TRBV27 and TRBJ2-1, with a tentative D call TRBD2 (5 bases). This CDR3 has 13 amino acids. Trimming left V 4 bases short and J 7 bases short, with 11 bases between. Germline CDR1 and CDR2: MNHEY and SMNVEV (reference sequence).

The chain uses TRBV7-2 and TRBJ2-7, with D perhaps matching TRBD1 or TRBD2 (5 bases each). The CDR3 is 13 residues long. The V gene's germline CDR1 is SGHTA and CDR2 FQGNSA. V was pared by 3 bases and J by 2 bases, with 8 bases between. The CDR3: CASSLPGPYEQYF. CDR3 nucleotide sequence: TGTGCCAGCAGCTTGCCGGGGCCCTACGAGCAGTACTTC.

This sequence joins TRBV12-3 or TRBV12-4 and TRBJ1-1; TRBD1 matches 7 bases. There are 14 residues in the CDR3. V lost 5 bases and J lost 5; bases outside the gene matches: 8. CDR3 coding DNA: TGTGCCAGCAGTCGAGTGACAGGGAGGACTGAAGCTTTCTTT. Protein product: CASSRVTGRTEAFF.

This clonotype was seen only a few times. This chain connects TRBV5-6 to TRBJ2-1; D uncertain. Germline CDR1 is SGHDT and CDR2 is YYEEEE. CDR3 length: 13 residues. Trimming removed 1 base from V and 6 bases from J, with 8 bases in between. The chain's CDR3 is CASSLPSSNEQFF. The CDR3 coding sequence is TGTGCCAGCAGCTTGCCCTCTAGCAATGAGCAGTTCTTC.

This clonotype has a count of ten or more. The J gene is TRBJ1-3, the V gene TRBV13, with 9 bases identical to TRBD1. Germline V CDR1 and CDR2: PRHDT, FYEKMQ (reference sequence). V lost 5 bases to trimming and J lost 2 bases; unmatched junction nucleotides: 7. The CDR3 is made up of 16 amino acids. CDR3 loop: CASSNRDREAGNTIYF. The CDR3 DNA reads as TGTGCCAGCAGCAACCGGGACAGGGAAGCTGGAAACACCATATATTTT.

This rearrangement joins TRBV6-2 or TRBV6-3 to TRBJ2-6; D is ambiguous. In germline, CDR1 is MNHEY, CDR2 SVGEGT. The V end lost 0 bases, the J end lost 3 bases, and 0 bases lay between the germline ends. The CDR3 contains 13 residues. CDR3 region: CASSYSGANVLTF. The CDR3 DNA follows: TGTGCCAGCAGTTACTCTGGGGCCAACGTCCTGACTTTC.

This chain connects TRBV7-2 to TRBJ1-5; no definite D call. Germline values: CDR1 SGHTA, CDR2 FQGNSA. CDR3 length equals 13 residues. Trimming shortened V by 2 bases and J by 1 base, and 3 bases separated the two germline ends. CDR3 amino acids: CASSLRSNQPQHF. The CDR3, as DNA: TGTGCCAGCAGCTTACGCAGCAATCAGCCCCAGCATTTT.

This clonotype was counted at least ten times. The CDR3 sequence is CASRKQGAGSEAFF. The CDR3 coding sequence is TGTGCCAGCAGAAAACAGGGGGCTGGGTCTGAAGCTTTCTTT. The chain is built from TRBV6-6 and TRBJ1-1; 9 bases match TRBD1. The CDR3 contains 14 residues. V dropped 6 bases and J dropped 6; count of bases not matched to a gene: 8. The V gene's germline CDR1 is MNHNY and CDR2 SVGAGI (reference sequence).